These 15 T cell receptor beta chains originate from one sample sequenced in a study of T cell repertoires in cytomegalovirus infection. A single record per CDR3 protein comes from TCRdb applying MiXCR to the reads. Of 500,000 to 600,000 distinct CDR3 sequences in the sample, approximately 16% are singletons; the top ten hold roughly a quarter. Sequencing was performed on CD8+ T cells from PBMCs. The origin of the receptors is a human donor in good health (CMV status not recorded). Some clones in this sample may be carry-over from other donors' samples.

This clonotype was seen at least ten times. V is TRBV9 and J is TRBJ1-1, with D possibly being TRBD1 (5 bases). The germline V and J ends were trimmed by 3 bases and 0 bases, with 12 bases remaining between them. The germline V gene has CDR1 SGDLS and CDR2 YYNGEE. The CDR3 is made up of 15 amino acids. CDR3 in amino acids: CASSEAGTVNTEAFF. For the CDR3, the DNA is TGTGCCAGCAGCGAGGCCGGGACGGTGAACACTGAAGCTTTCTTT. Full variable domain (outside the CDR3, taken from reference TRBV9 and TRBJ1-1): DSGVTQTPKHLITATGQRVTLRCSPRSGDLSVYWYQQSLDQGLQFLIQYYNGEERAKGNILERFSAQQFPDLHSELNLSSLELGDSALYFCASSEAGTVNTEAFFGQGTRLTVV.

The DNA of the CDR3 is TGTGCCAGTAGTTCCACCTACTCCGGACTAGCGGGTTACAATGAGCAGTTCTTC. The encoded protein is CASSSTYSGLAGYNEQFF. The rearrangement joins TRBV19 to TRBJ2-1; 11 bases align to TRBD2. Trimming cost V 5 bases and J 4 bases; bases outside gene matches: 13. CDR1 is LNHDA, CDR2 SQIVND, per germline (reference sequence). This CDR3 spans 18 amino acids.

CDR3 DNA sequence: TGTGCCAGCAGCCAAGCTATAGGGGGCATAAACACCATATATTTT. It encodes CASSQAIGGINTIYF. This chain joins TRBV4-2 and TRBJ1-3, with TRBD1 matching 7 bases. In germline, CDR1 is LGHNA, CDR2 YNFKEQ. This CDR3 contains 15 residues. J gave up 6 bases and V 1 base, and 6 bases lay outside the gene matches.

This chain links TRBV2 with TRBJ2-5; perhaps D is TRBD1 or TRBD2 (5 bases each). Germline V lookup: CDR1 SNHLY, CDR2 FYNNEI. The CDR3 totals 14 residues. Trimming left V 3 bases short and J 5 bases short, with 13 bases between. The CDR3 DNA sequence: TGTGCCAGCAGTGATGGGACCGTTCGGGAGACCCAGTACTTC. It specifies CASSDGTVRETQYF.

This clonotype has at least ten counts. The chain employs TRBV11-2 and TRBJ2-7; the D is unclear. Germline loops: CDR1 SGHAT, CDR2 FQNNGV. V lost 5 bases and J 3 bases, leaving 14 bases between the germline ends. The CDR3 length is 14 residues. The CDR3: CASSPGTRSYEQYF. The DNA for the CDR3 is TGTGCCAGCAGCCCCGGAACCCGGAGCTACGAGCAGTACTTC.

This clonotype has a count of ten or more. This sequence joins TRBV29-1 and TRBJ2-1; no clear D. CDR3 size: 15 residues. V was shortened by 2 bases and J by 0 bases, with 11 bases between the two germline ends. The V gene's germline CDR1 is SQVTM and CDR2 ANQGSEA. The CDR3 spells CSVESRSSSYNEQFF. In DNA, the CDR3 is TGCAGCGTTGAAAGCCGATCAAGCTCCTACAATGAGCAGTTCTTC.

This chain uses TRBV29-1 with TRBJ1-2; the match to TRBD1 covers 7 bases. Germline V lookup: CDR1 SQVTM, CDR2 ANQGSEA. This CDR3 comprises 14 residues. The V segment lost 7 bases and the J segment 11 bases; nucleotides outside the gene matches: 19. The CDR3 region is CSAVDRDMPQLYTF. For the CDR3, the DNA is TGCAGCGCCGTCGACAGGGATATGCCGCAATTATACACCTTC.

This clonotype occurred a few times. The chain links TRBV11-2 to TRBJ2-7; D unresolved. There are 13 residues in the CDR3. Germline loops: CDR1 SGHAT, CDR2 FQNNGV. Between the trimmed V and J ends, which lost 5 bases and 5 bases, there was a span of 13 bases. The CDR3 reads CASSPPQRHEQYF. The CDR3 coding sequence is TGTGCCAGCAGCCCACCTCAGAGGCACGAGCAGTACTTC.

This clonotype was seen a few times. The V and J genes are TRBV15 and TRBJ1-4; D is ambiguous. Trimming left V 5 bases short and J 8 bases short, with 18 bases between. The CDR3 runs to 15 residues. The V gene's germline CDR1 is LNHNV and CDR2 YYDKDF (reference sequence). The CDR3 coding sequence is TGTGCCACCAGCCGCTACACCCCCGGATGGGAAAAACTGTTTTTT. This encodes CATSRYTPGWEKLFF.

The genes are TRBV27 and TRBJ2-1, with 16 bases aligning to TRBD2. CDR1 is MNHEY, CDR2 SMNVEV, per germline (reference sequence). The CDR3 consists of 16 residues. Trimming removed 5 bases from V and 6 bases from J; junction bases left unmatched: 4. The CDR3 loop is CASSPGTSGGANEQFF. In DNA form, the CDR3 reads TGTGCCAGCAGTCCCGGGACTAGCGGGGGGGCCAATGAGCAGTTCTTC.

This clonotype was counted ten times or more. The chain links TRBV14 to TRBJ2-1; no clear D gene. The CDR3 totals 14 residues. Trimming cost V 4 bases and J 2 bases, with 9 bases left between them. CDR1 and CDR2 from the germline V gene are SGHDN and FVKESK. Here the CDR3 DNA reads TGTGCCAGCAGCCGCCCCGAGACCTACAATGAGCAGTTCTTC. Encoded protein: CASSRPETYNEQFF.

The chain has TRBV2 and TRBJ2-7; TRBD1 is a possible D gene (6 bases). V was clipped by 6 bases and J by 2 bases, with 11 bases between them. Germline assignment: CDR1 SNHLY and CDR2 FYNNEI. The length of the CDR3 is 13 residues. The chain's CDR3 is CASRDRDTYEQYF. In nucleotides, the CDR3 is TGTGCCAGCAGAGACCGGGACACCTACGAGCAGTACTTC.

This clonotype occurred many times. The chain carries TRBV7-9 and TRBJ2-3, with 7 bases lining up with TRBD1. V shed 3 bases and J 7 bases; nucleotides not matched to a gene: 4. The germline CDR1 and CDR2 sequences are SEHNR and FQNEAQ (reference sequence). CDR3 length: 13 residues. CDR3 sequence reads: CASSFRGKNTQYF. CDR3 coding DNA: TGTGCCAGCAGCTTCAGGGGGAAGAATACGCAGTATTTT.

This clonotype was picked up many times. V usage is TRBV12-3 or TRBV12-4 and J usage is TRBJ2-3; D ambiguous. The V gene lost 5 bases and the J gene lost 3 bases, with 15 bases spanning the gap. The CDR3 runs 15 residues. The CDR3 region is CASSILGLGTDTQYF. In DNA form, the CDR3 reads TGTGCCAGCAGTATTCTTGGCCTGGGTACAGATACGCAGTATTTT.

This clonotype showed up many times. The chain combines TRBV12-3 or TRBV12-4 with TRBJ2-5; 7 nucleotides agree with TRBD2. This CDR3 spans 13 amino acids. Losses at the gene ends were 6 bases for V and 4 bases for J; bases not matched to a gene: 5. This chain's CDR3 is CASRPAGIETQYF. The DNA of the CDR3 is TGTGCCAGCAGACCAGCGGGAATAGAGACCCAGTACTTC.